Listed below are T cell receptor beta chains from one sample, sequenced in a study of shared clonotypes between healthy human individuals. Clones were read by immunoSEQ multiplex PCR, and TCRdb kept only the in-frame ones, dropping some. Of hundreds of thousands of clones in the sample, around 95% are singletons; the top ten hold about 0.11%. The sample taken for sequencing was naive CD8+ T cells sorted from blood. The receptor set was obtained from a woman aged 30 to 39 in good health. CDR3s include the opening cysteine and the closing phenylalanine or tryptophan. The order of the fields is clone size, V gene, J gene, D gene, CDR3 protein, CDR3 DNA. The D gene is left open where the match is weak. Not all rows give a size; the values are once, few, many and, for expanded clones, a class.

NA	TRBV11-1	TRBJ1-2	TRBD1	CASTSPGTAGYTF	TGTGCCAGCACCTCGCCCGGGACAGCGGGCTACACCTTC
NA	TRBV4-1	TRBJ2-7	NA	CASSQVGAGYEQYF	TGCGCCAGCAGCCAAGTTGGGGCAGGGTACGAGCAGTACTTC
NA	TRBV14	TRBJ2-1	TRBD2	CASSQVQREANEQFF	TGTGCCAGCAGCCAAGTTCAGCGGGAAGCCAATGAGCAGTTCTTC
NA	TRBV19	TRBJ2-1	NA	CASSIVGEQFF	TGTGCCAGTAGTATAGTTGGAGAGCAGTTCTTC
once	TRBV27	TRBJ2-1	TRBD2	CASSLAGGHNEQFF	TGTGCCAGCAGTTTAGCGGGAGGGCACAATGAGCAGTTCTTC
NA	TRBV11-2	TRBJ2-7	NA	CASSSPGTLYEQYF	TGTGCCAGCAGCTCCCCAGGGACGCTCTACGAGCAGTACTTC
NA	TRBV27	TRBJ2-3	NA	CASKLGDTQYF	TGTGCCAGCAAACTGGGAGATACGCAGTATTTT
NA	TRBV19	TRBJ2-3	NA	CANIFRGSSHTDTQYF	TGTGCCAACATCTTTAGGGGGTCCTCCCACACAGATACGCAGTATTTT
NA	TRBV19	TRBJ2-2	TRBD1	CASRGQQGANTGELFF	TGTGCCAGTAGAGGCCAGCAGGGGGCGAACACCGGGGAGCTGTTTTTT
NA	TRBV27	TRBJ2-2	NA	CASSLALDTGELFF	TGTGCCAGCAGTTTAGCGCTAGACACCGGGGAGCTGTTTTTT